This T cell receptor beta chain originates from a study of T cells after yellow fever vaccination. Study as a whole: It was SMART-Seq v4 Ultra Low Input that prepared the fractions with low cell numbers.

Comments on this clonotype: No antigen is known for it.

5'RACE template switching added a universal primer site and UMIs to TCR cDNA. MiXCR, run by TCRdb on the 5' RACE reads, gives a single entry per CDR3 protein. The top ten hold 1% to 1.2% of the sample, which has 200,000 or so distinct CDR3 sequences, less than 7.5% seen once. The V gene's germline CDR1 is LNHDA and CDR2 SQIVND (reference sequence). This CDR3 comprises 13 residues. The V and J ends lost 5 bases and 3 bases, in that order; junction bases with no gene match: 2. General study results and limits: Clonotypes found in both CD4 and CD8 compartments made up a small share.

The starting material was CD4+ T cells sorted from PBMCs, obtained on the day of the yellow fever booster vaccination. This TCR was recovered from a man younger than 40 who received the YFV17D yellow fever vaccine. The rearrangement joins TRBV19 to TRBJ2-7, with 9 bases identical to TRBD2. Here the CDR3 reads CASSETSGYEQYF. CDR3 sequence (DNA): TGTGCCAGTAGTGAGACTAGCGGCTACGAGCAGTACTTC.